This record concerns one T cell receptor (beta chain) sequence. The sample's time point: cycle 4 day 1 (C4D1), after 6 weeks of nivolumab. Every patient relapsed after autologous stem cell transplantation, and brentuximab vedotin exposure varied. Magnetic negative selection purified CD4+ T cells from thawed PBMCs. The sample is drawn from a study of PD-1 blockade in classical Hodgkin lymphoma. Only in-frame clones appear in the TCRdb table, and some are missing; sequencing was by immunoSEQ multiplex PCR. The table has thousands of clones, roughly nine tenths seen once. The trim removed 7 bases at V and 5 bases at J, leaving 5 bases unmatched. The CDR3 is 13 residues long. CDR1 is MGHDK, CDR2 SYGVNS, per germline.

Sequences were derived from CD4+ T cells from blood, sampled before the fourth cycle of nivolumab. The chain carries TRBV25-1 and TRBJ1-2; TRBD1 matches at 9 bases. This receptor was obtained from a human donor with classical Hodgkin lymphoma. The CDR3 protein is CASTPTGGYGYTF. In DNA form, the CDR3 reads TGTGCCAGCACCCCGACAGGGGGGTATGGCTACACCTTC.